This T cell receptor beta chain was recovered during a study of blood T cell repertoires in COVID-19. Here immunoSEQ multiplex PCR was the method, and the copy in TCRdb shows in-frame clones only, minus some. The sample holds about 250,000 clones, 86% seen once. The TCR comes from a man aged 35-49 years who had recovered from COVID-19. Material: PBMCs or T cells enriched from blood (not recorded which).

In DNA, the CDR3 is TGTGCCAGCAGCCCGCGACAGGGTGCCTACGAGCAGTACTTC. It yields the protein CASSPRQGAYEQYF. This sequence joins TRBV5-4 and TRBJ2-7; 7 nucleotides match TRBD1. V gave up 4 bases and J gave up 2 bases; unmatched junction bases: 6. The CDR3 is 14 residues long. Germline V gene lookup returns CDR1 SGHNT and CDR2 YYREEE (reference sequence). The complete variable domain, with remaining parts taken from reference TRBV5-4 and TRBJ2-7, reads ETGVTQSPTHLIKTRGQQVTLRCSSQSGHNTVSWYQQALGQGPQFIFQYYREEENGRGNFPPRFSGLQFPNYSSELNVNALELDDSALYLCASSPRQGAYEQYFGPGTRLTVT.